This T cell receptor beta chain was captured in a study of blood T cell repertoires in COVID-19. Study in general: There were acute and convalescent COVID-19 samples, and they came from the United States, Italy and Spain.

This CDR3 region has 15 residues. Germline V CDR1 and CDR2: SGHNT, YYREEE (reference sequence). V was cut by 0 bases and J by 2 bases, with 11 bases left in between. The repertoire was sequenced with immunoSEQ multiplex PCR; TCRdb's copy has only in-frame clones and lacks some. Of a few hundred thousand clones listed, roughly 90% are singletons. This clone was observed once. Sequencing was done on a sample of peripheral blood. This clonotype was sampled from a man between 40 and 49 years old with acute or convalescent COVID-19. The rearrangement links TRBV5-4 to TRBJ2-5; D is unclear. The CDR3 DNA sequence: TGTGCCAGCAGCTTGGATCAGCGAACTCAAGAGACCCAGTACTTC. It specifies CASSLDQRTQETQYF.